This TCR beta chain is from a study of blood T cells in healthy people across ages. Study-level results: Age advanced and TCR beta diversity per million T cells fell, roughly linearly. With donor CMV status unknown, expanded clonotype changes were possibly confounded. A strong correlation was seen between TCR beta diversity and naive T cell percentage. Leaving the PBMCs unsorted stopped any conclusive comparison of naive versus antigen-experienced cells.

With regard to this clonotype: As yet, its antigen is unknown.

Using a J-beta primer mix together with a sample-barcoded 5' primer, a second PCR was run for roughly 6 to 12 cycles. TCRdb passed the 5' RACE reads through MiXCR, listing each CDR3 protein once. The table records 1.5 million or so distinct CDR3 sequences, 40% to 50% of them present only once. Germline values: CDR1 MNHNS, CDR2 SASEGT. V shed 6 bases and J shed 4 bases, with 7 bases lying between them. CDR3 length: 12 amino acids. This clonotype was obtained from a young woman in good health. V is TRBV6-1 and J is TRBJ1-5; D is uncertain. The sequenced sample consisted of blood. The chain's CDR3 is CASRRTNQPQHF. DNA of the CDR3: TGTGCCAGCAGACGGACGAATCAGCCCCAGCATTTT.